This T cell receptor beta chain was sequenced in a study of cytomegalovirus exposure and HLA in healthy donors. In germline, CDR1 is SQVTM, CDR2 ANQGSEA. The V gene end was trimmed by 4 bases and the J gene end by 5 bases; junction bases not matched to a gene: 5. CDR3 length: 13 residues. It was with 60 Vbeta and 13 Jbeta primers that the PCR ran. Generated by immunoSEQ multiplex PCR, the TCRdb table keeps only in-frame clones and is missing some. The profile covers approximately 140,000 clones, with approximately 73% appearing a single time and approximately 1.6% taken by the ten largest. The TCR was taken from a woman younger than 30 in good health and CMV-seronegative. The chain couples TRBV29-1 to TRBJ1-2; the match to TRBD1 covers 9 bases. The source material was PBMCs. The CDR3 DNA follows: TGCAGCGTTGTGTTAGACAGGGGGTATGGCTACACCTTC. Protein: CSVVLDRGYGYTF.